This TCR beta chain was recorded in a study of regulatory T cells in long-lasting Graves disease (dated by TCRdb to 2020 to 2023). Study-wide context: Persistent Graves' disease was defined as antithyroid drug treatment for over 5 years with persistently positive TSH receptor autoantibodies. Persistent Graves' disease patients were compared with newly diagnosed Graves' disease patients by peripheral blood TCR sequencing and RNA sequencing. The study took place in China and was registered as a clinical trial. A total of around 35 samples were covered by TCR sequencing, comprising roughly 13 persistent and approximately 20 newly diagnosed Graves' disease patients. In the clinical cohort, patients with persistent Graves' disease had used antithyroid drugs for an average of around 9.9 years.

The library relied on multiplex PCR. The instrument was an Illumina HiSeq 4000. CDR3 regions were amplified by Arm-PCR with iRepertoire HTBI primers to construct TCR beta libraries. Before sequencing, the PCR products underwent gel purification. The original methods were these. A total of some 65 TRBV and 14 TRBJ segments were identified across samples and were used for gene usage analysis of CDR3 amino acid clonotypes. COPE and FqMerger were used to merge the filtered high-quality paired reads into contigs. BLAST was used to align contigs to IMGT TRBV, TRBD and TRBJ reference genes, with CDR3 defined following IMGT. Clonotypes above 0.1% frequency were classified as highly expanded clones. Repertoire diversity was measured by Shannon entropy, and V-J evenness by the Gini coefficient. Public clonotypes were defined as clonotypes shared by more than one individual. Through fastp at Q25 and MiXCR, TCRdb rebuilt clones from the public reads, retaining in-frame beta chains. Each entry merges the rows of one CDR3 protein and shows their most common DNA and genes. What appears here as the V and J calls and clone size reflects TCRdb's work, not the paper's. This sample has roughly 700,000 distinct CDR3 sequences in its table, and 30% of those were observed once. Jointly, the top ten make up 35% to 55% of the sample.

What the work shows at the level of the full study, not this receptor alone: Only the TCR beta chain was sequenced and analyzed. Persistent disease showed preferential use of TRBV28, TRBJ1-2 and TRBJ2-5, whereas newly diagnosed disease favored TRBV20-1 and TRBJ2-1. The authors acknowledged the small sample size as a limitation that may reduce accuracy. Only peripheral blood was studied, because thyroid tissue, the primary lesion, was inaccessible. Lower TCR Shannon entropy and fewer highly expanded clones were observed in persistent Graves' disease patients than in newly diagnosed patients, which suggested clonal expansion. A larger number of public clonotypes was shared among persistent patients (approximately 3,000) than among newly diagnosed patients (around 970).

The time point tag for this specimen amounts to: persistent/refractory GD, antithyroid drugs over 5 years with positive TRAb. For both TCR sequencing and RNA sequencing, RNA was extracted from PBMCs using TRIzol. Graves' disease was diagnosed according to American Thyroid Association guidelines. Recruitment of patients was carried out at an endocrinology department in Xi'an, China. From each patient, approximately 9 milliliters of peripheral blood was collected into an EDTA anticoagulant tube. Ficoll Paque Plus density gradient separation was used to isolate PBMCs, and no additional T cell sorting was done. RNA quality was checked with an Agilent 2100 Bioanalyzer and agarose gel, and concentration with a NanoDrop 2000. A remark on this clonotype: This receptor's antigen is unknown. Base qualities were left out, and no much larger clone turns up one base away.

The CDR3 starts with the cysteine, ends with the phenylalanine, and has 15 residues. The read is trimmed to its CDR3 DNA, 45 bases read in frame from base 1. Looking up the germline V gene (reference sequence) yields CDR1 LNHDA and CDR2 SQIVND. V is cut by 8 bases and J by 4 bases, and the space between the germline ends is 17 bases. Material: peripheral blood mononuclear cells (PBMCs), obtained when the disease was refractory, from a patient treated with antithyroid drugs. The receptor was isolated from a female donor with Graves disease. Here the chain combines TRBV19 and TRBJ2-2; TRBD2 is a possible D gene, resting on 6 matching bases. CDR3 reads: CASFFGGSGTGELFF. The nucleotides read TGTGCCAGTTTTTTCGGGGGATCGGGCACCGGGGAGCTGTTTTTT.